This TCR beta chain comes out of a study of PD-1 blockade in classical Hodgkin lymphoma. No patient escaped relapse after autologous stem cell transplantation, and brentuximab vedotin exposure varied. The V gene's germline CDR1 is ENHRY and CDR2 SYGVKD. The CDR3 covers 14 residues. The trim removed 8 bases at V and 7 bases at J, leaving 8 bases unmatched. The data were produced by immunoSEQ multiplex PCR, yet TCRdb's version contains in-frame clones alone and is incomplete. In the table there are more than 90,000 clones, roughly 80% of which are singletons. This chain joins TRBV10-3 and TRBJ2-1, with 10 bases fitting TRBD1. The TCR originated in a human donor with classical Hodgkin lymphoma. The sequenced sample was peripheral blood mononuclear cells (PBMCs), obtained before the second cycle of nivolumab. The CDR3 loop is CAIRPTGGFNEQFF. CDR3 sequence (DNA): TGTGCCATCCGCCCGACAGGGGGCTTTAATGAGCAGTTCTTC.